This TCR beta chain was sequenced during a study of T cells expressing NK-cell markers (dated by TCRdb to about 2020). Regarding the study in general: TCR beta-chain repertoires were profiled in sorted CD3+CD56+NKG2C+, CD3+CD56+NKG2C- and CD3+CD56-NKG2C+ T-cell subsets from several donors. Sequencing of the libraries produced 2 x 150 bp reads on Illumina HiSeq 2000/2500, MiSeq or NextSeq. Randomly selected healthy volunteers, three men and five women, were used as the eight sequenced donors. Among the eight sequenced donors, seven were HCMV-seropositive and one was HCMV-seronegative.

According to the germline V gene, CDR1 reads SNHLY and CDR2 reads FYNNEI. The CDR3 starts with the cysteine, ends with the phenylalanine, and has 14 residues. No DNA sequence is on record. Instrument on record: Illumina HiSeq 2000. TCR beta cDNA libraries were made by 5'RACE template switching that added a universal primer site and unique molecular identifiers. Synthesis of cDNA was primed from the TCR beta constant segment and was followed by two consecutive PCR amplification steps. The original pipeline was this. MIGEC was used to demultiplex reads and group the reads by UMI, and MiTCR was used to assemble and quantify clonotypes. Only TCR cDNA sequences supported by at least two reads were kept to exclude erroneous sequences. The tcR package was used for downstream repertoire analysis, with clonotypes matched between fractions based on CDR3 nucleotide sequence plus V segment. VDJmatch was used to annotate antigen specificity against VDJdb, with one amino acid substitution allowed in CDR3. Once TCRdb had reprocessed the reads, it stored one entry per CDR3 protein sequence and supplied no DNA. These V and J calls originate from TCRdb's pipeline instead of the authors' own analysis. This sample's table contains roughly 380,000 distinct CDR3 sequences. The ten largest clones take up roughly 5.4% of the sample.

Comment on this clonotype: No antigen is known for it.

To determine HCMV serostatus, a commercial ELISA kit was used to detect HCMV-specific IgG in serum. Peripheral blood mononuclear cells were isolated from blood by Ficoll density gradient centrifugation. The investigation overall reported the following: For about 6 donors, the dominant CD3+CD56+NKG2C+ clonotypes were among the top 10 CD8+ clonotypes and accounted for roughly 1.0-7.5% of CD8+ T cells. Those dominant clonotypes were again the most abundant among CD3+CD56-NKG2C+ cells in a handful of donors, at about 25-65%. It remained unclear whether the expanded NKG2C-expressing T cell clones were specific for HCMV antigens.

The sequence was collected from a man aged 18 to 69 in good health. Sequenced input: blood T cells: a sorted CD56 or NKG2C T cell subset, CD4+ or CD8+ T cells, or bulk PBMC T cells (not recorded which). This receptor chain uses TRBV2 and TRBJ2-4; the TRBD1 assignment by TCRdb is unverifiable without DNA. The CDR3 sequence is CASSGNRVENIQYF.